Given below is one TCR beta chain in context. The germline V gene encodes CDR1 SGHVS and CDR2 FQNEAQ. Trimming took off 6 bases at V and 3 bases at J, with 12 bases between the two ends. This CDR3 comprises 14 residues. The sample is drawn from a study of blood T cell repertoires in COVID-19. About the research overall: The United States, Italy and Spain supplied acute and convalescent COVID-19 samples. Sample material is recorded as cDNA or gDNA derived from T cells, B-cell-depleted T cells, or PBMCs.

Methods used by the authors: Reference gene primers were amplified, and this amplification served to estimate nucleated cell counts. Data came from immunoSEQ multiplex PCR; TCRdb stores just in-frame clones and leaves some out. D and trimming come from the DNA, and the V and J calls and clone size come from that table. The data hold approximately 290,000 clones, with around 82% observed a single time. The sequence came from a person aged 70 to 80 with COVID-19, enrolled during active disease. The chain couples TRBV7-8 to TRBJ2-1, with a possible D match to TRBD2 (6 bases). The sample consisted of peripheral blood. CDR3 coding DNA: TGTGCCAGCAGACTGACTAGGCGCTACAATGAGCAGTTCTTC. Its translation is CASRLTRRYNEQFF.